The 21 T cell receptor beta chains reported below all come from one sample, sequenced in a study of blood T cell repertoires in COVID-19. Profiling relied on immunoSEQ multiplex PCR, and the TCRdb table lists in-frame clones only, not all of them. The table includes hundreds of thousands of clones, about 85% detected once. Input material: peripheral blood. The receptors here all came from a man aged 40-49 years with acute or convalescent COVID-19.

For the CDR3, the DNA is TGTGCCAGCAGTTACTCGAAGCGGGGGGCGAGGGCCCTAGCCAAAAACATTCAGTACTTC. Translating gives CASSYSKRGARALAKNIQYF. The chain employs TRBV6-2 or TRBV6-3 and TRBJ2-4, with 9 bases that match TRBD2. The CDR3 totals 20 residues. V lost 0 bases and J lost 0; bases outside the gene matches: 12. Germline CDR1 reads MNHEY; CDR2 reads SVGEGT.

The gene calls are TRBV28 and TRBJ2-3; TRBD2 agrees at 7 bases. The V segment lost 2 bases and the J segment 5 bases; nucleotides outside the gene matches: 10. This CDR3 spans 16 amino acids. CDR1 is MDHEN, CDR2 SYDVKM, per germline. This chain's CDR3 is CASSLPGLQTRDTQYF. The DNA of the CDR3 is TGTGCCAGCAGTTTACCGGGACTACAGACCCGAGATACGCAGTATTTT.

The genes are TRBV27 and TRBJ2-1, with D possibly being TRBD2 (5 bases). This CDR3 comprises 17 residues. Germline V gives CDR1 MNHEY, CDR2 SMNVEV (reference sequence). V gave up 2 bases and J gave up 0 bases, with 14 bases separating them. The CDR3 bases are TGTGCCAGCAGTTTACACGGCGGGTGGGGCTCCTACAATGAGCAGTTCTTC. This gives the protein CASSLHGGWGSYNEQFF.

This clone appeared a few times. The chain combines TRBV11-2 with TRBJ2-1; 14 bases map to TRBD2. V shed 5 bases and J 7 bases; nucleotides not matched to a gene: 13. Germline lookup yields CDR1 SGHAT and CDR2 FQNNGV. CDR3 length: 18 residues. CDR3 loop: CASSPGTSGGDNRNEQFF. The DNA of the CDR3 is TGTGCCAGCAGCCCCGGGACTAGCGGGGGAGATAACCGGAATGAGCAGTTCTTC.

V is TRBV18 and J is TRBJ2-7; the match to TRBD2 covers 11 bases. CDR1 is KGHSH and CDR2 is LQKENI in the germline V gene. The CDR3 has 15 amino acids. V was clipped by 2 bases and J by 4 bases; unmatched bases: 4. CDR3 region: CASSPGTSGPYEQYF. The CDR3 coding sequence is TGTGCCAGCTCACCAGGGACTAGCGGACCATACGAGCAGTACTTC.

The CDR3 loop reads CASSFQGQPQHF. CDR3 DNA: TGTGCCAGCAGTTTTCAGGGTCAGCCCCAGCATTTT. The chain links TRBV27 to TRBJ1-5; TRBD1 is a possible D gene (5 bases). There are 12 residues in the CDR3. Trimming left V 3 bases short and J 6 bases short, with 6 bases between. Germline V CDR1 and CDR2: MNHEY, SMNVEV (reference sequence).

V is TRBV4-1 and J is TRBJ1-2; possible D gene TRBD1, 6 bases. The CDR3 runs 16 residues. Trimming cost V 0 bases and J 6 bases, with 17 bases left between them. CDR1 is MGHRA and CDR2 is YSYEKL in the germline V gene. CDR3 nucleotides: TGCGCCAGCAGCCAAGACCCTCCAGGGGACCGTCATGGCTACACCTTC. Encoded protein: CASSQDPPGDRHGYTF.

This chain connects TRBV12-2 to TRBJ2-5; the D call of TRBD1 is as the table states it, not checked on the DNA. TRBV12-2 represents a pseudogene. This CDR3 region has 13 residues. The DNA of the CDR3 is TGTGCAAGTCGCTTAGGGCAGGGGGAGACCCAGTACTTC. It is translated as CASRLGQGETQYF.

This chain links TRBV6-5 with TRBJ1-6; 9 bases fit TRBD1. Germline V lookup: CDR1 MNHEY, CDR2 SVGAGI. Trimming removed 4 bases from V and 3 bases from J; junction bases left unmatched: 4. This CDR3 spans 16 amino acids. The DNA of the CDR3 is TGTGCCAGCAGTTGGACAGGGGCGAACTATAATTCACCCCTCCACTTT. Translating it yields CASSWTGANYNSPLHF.

The CDR3 region is CASTRSPGRANSPLHF. The CDR3 nucleotides read TGTGCCAGCACGAGGAGCCCCGGCAGGGCTAATTCACCCCTCCACTTT. J is TRBJ1-6 and V is TRBV2; a weak D match, TRBD1 (5 bases). This CDR3 has 16 amino acids. CDR1 and CDR2 from the germline V gene are SNHLY and FYNNEI. Trimming shortened V by 7 bases and J by 6 bases, and 19 bases separated the two germline ends. The whole variable domain, remainder taken from reference TRBV2 and TRBJ1-6, is EPEVTQTPSHQVTQMGQEVILRCVPISNHLYFYWYRQILGQKVEFLVSFYNNEISEKSEIFDDQFSVERPDGSNFTLKIRSTKLEDSAMYFCASTRSPGRANSPLHFGNGTRLTVT.

The chain carries TRBV7-9 and TRBJ2-2; D gene ambiguous. V gave up 3 bases and J gave up 3 bases, with 8 bases separating them. Germline V lookup: CDR1 SEHNR, CDR2 FQNEAQ (reference sequence). This CDR3 has 14 residues. In DNA form, the CDR3 reads TGTGCCAGCAGCTTCGAGAGCTACACCGGGGAGCTGTTTTTT. It encodes CASSFESYTGELFF.

V gene TRBV4-1 combines with J gene TRBJ2-7; TRBD2 is a possible D gene (5 bases). V shed 3 bases and J shed 3 bases, with 12 bases lying between them. Germline CDR1 is MGHRA and CDR2 is YSYEKL. CDR3 length: 14 residues. The CDR3 is CASSHLPGSYEQYF. CDR3 DNA: TGCGCCAGCAGCCACCTCCCGGGGAGCTACGAGCAGTACTTC.

The DNA for the CDR3 is TGTGCCACCAGTGTCCAGGGGCCCTCTGCTAACTATGGCTACACCTTC. This encodes CATSVQGPSANYGYTF. This rearrangement joins TRBV24-1 to TRBJ1-2; D is possibly TRBD1 (6 bases). The CDR3 is made up of 16 amino acids. The V and J ends lost 5 bases and 0 bases respectively, with 15 bases between them. Germline CDR1 KGHDR, CDR2 SFDVKD.

In its sample, this clone was seen once. This chain joins TRBV7-2 and TRBJ1-5; D is uncertain. Germline assignment: CDR1 SGHTA and CDR2 FQGNSA. The CDR3 loop spans 14 amino acids. Trimming pared 0 bases from V and 6 bases from J, leaving 9 bases between. Written as DNA, the CDR3 is TGTGCCAGCAGCTTAGCGGGGAGGAGTCAGCCCCAGCATTTT. It yields the protein CASSLAGRSQPQHF.

This chain joins TRBV7-9 and TRBJ2-7; D unresolved. The CDR3 contains 13 residues. The V and J ends lost 5 bases and 1 base respectively, with 9 bases between them. Germline values: CDR1 SEHNR, CDR2 FQNEAQ (reference sequence). The CDR3 here is CASSPPRSYEQYF. The DNA for the CDR3 is TGTGCCAGCAGCCCCCCGCGATCCTACGAGCAGTACTTC. Filled out from reference TRBV7-9 and TRBJ2-7, the complete variable domain reads DTGVSQNPRHKITKRGQNVTFRCDPISEHNRLYWYRQTLGQGPEFLTYFQNEAQLEKSRLLSDRFSAERPKGSFSTLEIQRTEQGDSAMYLCASSPPRSYEQYFGPGTRLTVT.

Turning to this clone: Distinct nucleotide sequences in the sample also encode this CDR3. The chain couples TRBV20-1 to TRBJ1-2; a weak D match, TRBD1 (6 bases). This CDR3 comprises 11 residues. The V and J ends lost 5 bases and 3 bases respectively, with 7 bases between them. Germline-derived CDR1 and CDR2 are DFQATT and SNEGSKA (reference sequence). DNA for the CDR3: TGCAGTGCTCGGACAGACTATGGCTACACCTTC. Translated: CSARTDYGYTF.

This chain joins TRBV7-8 and TRBJ1-3, with no clear D. Germline V lookup: CDR1 SGHVS, CDR2 FQNEAQ. Trimming shortened V by 5 bases and J by 11 bases, and 13 bases separated the two germline ends. The CDR3 extends over 12 amino acids. CDR3 coding DNA: TGTGCCAGCAGCCCGGACGGGGAGGCCATATATTTT. Protein product: CASSPDGEAIYF.

The chain employs TRBV24-1 and TRBJ2-3; perhaps TRBD2 as D (5 bases). Germline V gives CDR1 KGHDR, CDR2 SFDVKD. CDR3 length: 16 residues. Between the trimmed V and J ends, which lost 4 bases and 6 bases, there was a span of 19 bases. CDR3 nucleotides: TGTGCCACCAGTGACCCGAGACGGGATTACACGGATACGCAGTATTTT. Its protein is CATSDPRRDYTDTQYF.

This chain links TRBV6-6 with TRBJ2-5; tentatively, D is TRBD2 (6 bases). The length of the CDR3 is 13 residues. In germline, CDR1 is MNHNY, CDR2 SVGAGI (reference sequence). V was pared by 6 bases and J by 5 bases, with 13 bases between. The CDR3 spells CASSGTPGETQYF. In DNA, the CDR3 is TGTGCCAGCAGCGGGACTCCCGGCGAGACCCAGTACTTC.

The chain couples TRBV4-2 to TRBJ1-5, with 9 bases fitting TRBD1. With V trimmed by 4 bases and J by 3 bases, 4 bases remained unmatched. The CDR3 is 15 residues long. The germline gives CDR1 LGHNA, CDR2 YNFKEQ. CDR3 sequence: CASSRRTGDNQPQHF. Here the CDR3 DNA reads TGTGCCAGCAGCCGCCGGACAGGGGACAATCAGCCCCAGCATTTT.

The chain employs TRBV29-1 and TRBJ2-2; D gene unclear. The V end lost 0 bases, the J end lost 2 bases, and 13 bases lay between the germline ends. This CDR3 contains 16 residues. Germline CDR1 reads SQVTM; CDR2 reads ANQGSEA. CDR3 DNA sequence: TGCAGCGTTGAAGAGAGGTTACGCACCAACACCGGGGAGCTGTTTTTT. Amino acids: CSVEERLRTNTGELFF.